Listed below are T cell receptor beta chains from one sample, sequenced in a study of CXCR3-negative and CXCR3-positive naive CD8 T cells. TCRdb processed the 5' RACE reads again and assigns one entry to each CDR3 protein, with no DNA. The sample yields 110,000 or so distinct CDR3 sequences, of which the top ten take up about 0.34%. Sequencing input: naive CXCR3+ CD8+ T cells from blood. The receptors shown here come from a human donor in good health. Some clones in this sample may be carry-over from other donors' samples. CDR3s include the opening cysteine and the closing phenylalanine or tryptophan.

j_call: TRBJ2-5
v_call: TRBV4-2
cdr3_aa: CASSQEGSGTLQETQYF

j_call: TRBJ2-7
v_call: TRBV7-9
cdr3_aa: CASSSTRASGGSYEQYF

j_call: TRBJ2-1
v_call: TRBV7-3
cdr3_aa: CASSLAGGNEQFF

j_call: TRBJ2-7
v_call: TRBV5-1
cdr3_aa: CASRLGANYEQYF

j_call: TRBJ2-3
v_call: TRBV7-3
cdr3_aa: CASRRQGSVTDTQYF

j_call: TRBJ2-7
v_call: TRBV20-1
cdr3_aa: CSARMGLAASYEQYF

j_call: TRBJ2-1
v_call: TRBV6-2/TRBV6-3
cdr3_aa: CASSTDEYNEQFF

j_call: TRBJ1-1
v_call: TRBV7-9
cdr3_aa: CASSLKSAVEAFF

j_call: TRBJ2-1
v_call: TRBV11-2
cdr3_aa: CASSLEVWLAGESYNEQFF

j_call: TRBJ1-1
v_call: TRBV9
cdr3_aa: CASSRQSLMNTEAFF

j_call: TRBJ2-7
v_call: TRBV4-2
cdr3_aa: CASSQFPHSGNFYEQYF

j_call: TRBJ2-5
v_call: TRBV12-3/TRBV12-4
cdr3_aa: CASTPLRVLRETQYF

j_call: TRBJ2-5
v_call: TRBV6-2/TRBV6-3
cdr3_aa: CASSLPRLGGETQYF

j_call: TRBJ1-4
v_call: TRBV3-1
cdr3_aa: CASSLDRGRVDEKLFF

j_call: TRBJ2-2
v_call: TRBV7-3
cdr3_aa: CASSPTLAGVSTGELFF

j_call: TRBJ2-2
v_call: TRBV20-1
cdr3_aa: CSVQAGATGTGELFF

j_call: TRBJ1-2
v_call: TRBV4-3
cdr3_aa: CASSQTPGGAYGYTF

j_call: TRBJ2-1
v_call: TRBV6-5
cdr3_aa: CASSYTGAYNEQFF

j_call: TRBJ1-2
v_call: TRBV5-6
cdr3_aa: CASSLEGSGYGYTF

j_call: TRBJ2-3
v_call: TRBV9
cdr3_aa: CASNPAKLEDTQYF